These 26 T cell receptor beta chains came from one sample sequenced in a study of blood T cell repertoires in COVID-19. This table comes from immunoSEQ multiplex PCR, and its TCRdb copy is limited to in-frame clones, with some not included. The table lists more than 450,000 clones, roughly 87% of them singletons. The sequencing sample was made of PBMCs or T cells enriched from blood (not recorded which). The source of these receptors is a woman aged 18 to 35 who had recovered from COVID-19.

The chain couples TRBV6-6 to TRBJ1-3; 9 nucleotides match TRBD1. This CDR3 contains 16 residues. Germline V gene data show CDR1 as MNHNY and CDR2 as SVGAGI (reference sequence). The ends lost 2 bases at V and 2 bases at J; junction bases unmatched: 4. DNA of the CDR3: TGTGCCAGCAGTTACCCACAGGGGGCGGCTGGAAACACCATATATTTT. The encoded protein is CASSYPQGAAGNTIYF.

This chain links TRBV2 with TRBJ2-7; 10 positions agree with TRBD1. V gave up 3 bases and J gave up 2 bases; unmatched junction bases: 7. Germline V gives CDR1 SNHLY, CDR2 FYNNEI. The CDR3 has 16 amino acids. CDR3 bases: TGTGCCAGCAGTGACCCGGGACAGGGGAAACCCTACGAGCAGTACTTC. As protein: CASSDPGQGKPYEQYF.

The rearrangement joins TRBV6-5 to TRBJ2-1, with D maybe TRBD2 (7 bases). CDR3 size: 15 residues. Germline CDR1 reads MNHEY; CDR2 reads SVGAGI. V shed 6 bases and J shed 6 bases, with 18 bases lying between them. As DNA, the CDR3 is TGTGCCAGCAGCCTTTACTTAGGGGGGGCCAATGAGCAGTTCTTC. This codes for CASSLYLGGANEQFF.

The chain is built from TRBV19 and TRBJ2-7; 8 bases agree with TRBD1. V gave up 0 bases and J gave up 4 bases; unmatched junction bases: 5. The CDR3 loop spans 15 amino acids. The germline gives CDR1 LNHDA, CDR2 SQIVND (reference sequence). CDR3 amino acids: CASSIEGRGPYEQYF. In DNA, the CDR3 is TGTGCCAGTAGTATAGAAGGCAGGGGGCCGTACGAGCAGTACTTC.

The chain combines TRBV9 with TRBJ1-2; 7 bases line up with TRBD1. J gave up 2 bases and V 6 bases, and 4 bases lay outside the gene matches. Germline V gene lookup returns CDR1 SGDLS and CDR2 YYNGEE. This CDR3 comprises 13 residues. The CDR3 is CASTLQGNYGYTF. CDR3 sequence (DNA): TGTGCCAGCACCCTACAGGGGAACTATGGCTACACCTTC.

The chain joins TRBV27 to TRBJ2-1, with a weak D call TRBD2 (5 bases). Deletions cut 3 bases from V and 4 bases from J, with 10 bases between. Germline CDR1 reads MNHEY; CDR2 reads SMNVEV (reference sequence). The CDR3 has 14 residues. CDR3 in DNA: TGTGCCAGCAGTTTCGGAGGCCCTTACAATGAGCAGTTCTTC. It translates to CASSFGGPYNEQFF.

V usage is TRBV6-1 and J usage is TRBJ1-2; D not certain. The CDR3 spans 12 residues. V lost 0 bases, J lost 9 bases, and 8 bases lay in between. CDR1 and CDR2 from the germline V gene are MNHNS and SASEGT. Written as DNA, the CDR3 is TGTGCCAGCAGTGAAGCGGGAGGACGCTACACCTTC. Translated, it gives CASSEAGGRYTF.

The chain links TRBV12-3 or TRBV12-4 to TRBJ1-1; no clear D. The CDR3 is 12 residues long. V lost 6 bases, J lost 1 base, and 6 bases lay in between. CDR3 in amino acids: CASSLGNTEAFF. The CDR3 DNA reads TGTGCCAGCAGCCTAGGGAACACTGAAGCTTTCTTT.

The gene calls are TRBV30 and TRBJ1-5, with D possibly matching TRBD1 (5 bases). The CDR3 contains 13 residues. The V end was cut by 1 base, the J end by 4 bases, with 8 bases between. The germline V gene encodes CDR1 GTSNPN and CDR2 SVGIG (reference sequence). Here the CDR3 DNA reads TGTGCCTGGAGTGGGGCAGGGAATCAGCCCCAGCATTTT. Amino acids: CAWSGAGNQPQHF.

The rearrangement links TRBV10-3 to TRBJ1-6; no reliable D call. The CDR3 spans 12 residues. The germline V and J ends were trimmed by 10 bases and 7 bases, with 11 bases remaining between them. Germline loops: CDR1 ENHRY, CDR2 SYGVKD. The CDR3 loop reads CATTTGNSPLHF. In nucleotides, the CDR3 is TGTGCCACCACGACCGGGAATTCACCCCTCCACTTT.

This clone is a singleton in its sample. The chain uses TRBV3-1 (or the pseudogene TRBV3-2) and TRBJ1-1; TRBD1 matches at 7 bases. Per germline, CDR1 LGHDT and CDR2 YNNKEL (reference sequence). J lost 1 base, V lost 4 bases, and 6 bases had no gene match. This CDR3 has 15 residues. CDR3 nucleotide sequence: TGTGCCAGCAGCCCTACAGGGGAACAGAACACTGAAGCTTTCTTT. This gives the protein CASSPTGEQNTEAFF.

In its sample, this clone was seen a few times. V is TRBV4-2 and J is TRBJ1-4; 9 bases agree with TRBD1. This CDR3 comprises 13 residues. J was trimmed by 8 bases and V by 7 bases; bases with no gene match: 5. Germline V lookup: CDR1 LGHNA, CDR2 YNFKEQ. CDR3 residues: CASMKTGGEKLFF. CDR3 coding DNA: TGTGCCAGCATGAAGACAGGGGGAGAAAAACTGTTTTTT.

V usage is TRBV5-1 and J usage is TRBJ2-3; 10 bases line up with TRBD2. CDR1 is SGHRS, CDR2 YFSETQ, per germline. With 4 bases clipped from V and 3 bases from J, the junction kept 8 bases outside the gene matches. CDR3 length: 16 residues. CDR3 sequence: CASSPVSGGDTDTQYF. CDR3 coding DNA: TGCGCCAGCAGCCCCGTGAGCGGGGGGGATACAGATACGCAGTATTTT.

This clone has only one observation. In nucleotides, the CDR3 is TGTGCCAGCACCCGAAGGGGGGGAAGGAGGGGCTACACCTTC. The encoded protein is CASTRRGGRRGYTF. The chain is built from TRBV6-5 and TRBJ1-2, with a weak D call TRBD1 (6 bases). This CDR3 comprises 14 residues. Germline CDR1 MNHEY, CDR2 SVGAGI. With 7 bases removed from V and 8 bases from J, the gap between germline ends came to 20 bases.

V and J are TRBV28 and TRBJ1-1; a possible D gene is TRBD1 (5 bases). The CDR3 has 15 amino acids. The germline V and J ends were trimmed by 6 bases and 1 base, with 15 bases remaining between them. From germline, CDR1 is MDHEN and CDR2 SYDVKM. CDR3 sequence: CASSRTNGGNTEAFF. The CDR3 DNA follows: TGTGCCAGCAGCCGTACTAACGGGGGGAACACTGAAGCTTTCTTT.

V and J are TRBV6-2 or TRBV6-3 and TRBJ2-1, with D tentatively TRBD1 (5 bases). V was shortened by 5 bases and J by 2 bases, with 16 bases between the two germline ends. From germline, CDR1 is MNHEY and CDR2 SVGEGT. This CDR3 comprises 16 residues. Here the CDR3 DNA reads TGTGCCAGCAGTAGGCCTTCAAGGGGCCCCTACAATGAGCAGTTCTTC. Translating it yields CASSRPSRGPYNEQFF.

This chain links TRBV7-2 with TRBJ2-7; 9 positions match TRBD2. The CDR3 extends over 15 amino acids. The V and J ends lost 8 bases and 1 base, in that order; junction bases with no gene match: 9. CDR1 and CDR2 (germline): SGHTA, FQGNSA. CDR3 bases: TGTGCCAGCCGTACTAGCGGGCAAACTTCCTACGAGCAGTACTTC. Translation gives CASRTSGQTSYEQYF.

The rearrangement links TRBV28 to TRBJ1-5; D is undetermined. V was shortened by 6 bases and J by 4 bases, with 7 bases between the two germline ends. From germline, CDR1 is MDHEN and CDR2 SYDVKM. This CDR3 comprises 12 residues. The CDR3 nucleotides are TGTGCCAGCAGCTCCAGAAATCAGCCCCAGCATTTT. It codes for CASSSRNQPQHF. Full variable domain (missing parts from reference TRBV28 and TRBJ1-5): DVKVTQSSRYLVKRTGEKVFLECVQDMDHENMFWYRQDPGLGLRLIYFSYDVKMKEKGDIPEGYSVSREKKERFSLILESASTNQTSMYLCASSSRNQPQHFGDGTRLSIL.

This chain connects TRBV6-5 to TRBJ1-4, with 8 nucleotides matching TRBD1. Germline-derived CDR1 and CDR2 are MNHEY and SVGAGI. V shed 6 bases, J shed 9 bases, and the junction held 6 bases outside the gene matches. The CDR3 consists of 13 residues. CDR3 in amino acids: CASSRGTGQKLFF. CDR3 in DNA: TGTGCCAGCAGCCGAGGGACAGGTCAAAAACTGTTTTTT.

CDR3 region: CASSSGLRGNTEAFF. CDR3 nucleotides: TGCGCCAGCAGCTCGGGACTAAGGGGGAACACTGAAGCTTTCTTT. This sequence joins TRBV5-1 and TRBJ1-1, with D perhaps matching TRBD1 (5 bases). This CDR3 is 15 amino acids long. V dropped 3 bases and J dropped 1 base, with 13 bases sitting between them. Germline CDR1 SGHRS, CDR2 YFSETQ.

The J gene is TRBJ2-2, the V gene TRBV7-2, with TRBD2 as a possible D gene (5 bases). The V end lost 5 bases, the J end lost 1 base, and 17 bases lay between the germline ends. CDR1 SGHTA and CDR2 FQGNSA come from the germline V gene. The CDR3 spans 17 residues. CDR3: CASSPGFQRKNTGELFF. DNA of the CDR3: TGTGCCAGCAGCCCAGGCTTTCAGCGGAAGAACACCGGGGAGCTGTTTTTT.

The rearrangement joins TRBV9 to TRBJ2-1; perhaps TRBD1 as D (6 bases). This CDR3 has 13 amino acids. Germline assignment: CDR1 SGDLS and CDR2 YYNGEE. With 6 bases removed from V and 0 bases from J, the gap between germline ends came to 7 bases. The CDR3 sequence: CASNRDSYNEQFF. CDR3 coding DNA: TGTGCCAGCAACAGGGACTCCTACAATGAGCAGTTCTTC.

This clone was counted between two and nine times. The chain carries TRBV21-1 and TRBJ1-1; the table's D call, TRBD1, has no DNA check behind it. TRBV21-1 is a known pseudogene. The CDR3 extends over 15 amino acids. The DNA for the CDR3 is TGTGCCAGCAGCGAAAGGGACAGACTGAACACTGAAGCTTTCTTT. It yields the protein CASSERDRLNTEAFF.

This chain uses TRBV2 with TRBJ1-1, with D perhaps matching TRBD1 (5 bases). The ends were cut back, 5 bases at V and 1 base at J, with 11 bases in the middle. The CDR3 length is 14 residues. Per the germline V gene, CDR1 is SNHLY and CDR2 is FYNNEI. CDR3 region: CASSPQTENTEAFF. The CDR3 DNA reads as TGTGCCAGCAGTCCTCAGACAGAGAACACTGAAGCTTTCTTT.

V usage is TRBV5-6 and J usage is TRBJ1-1; perhaps TRBD1 as D (5 bases). Germline CDR1 reads SGHDT; CDR2 reads YYEEEE. CDR3 size: 13 residues. Trimming cost V 3 bases and J 6 bases, with 12 bases left between them. This chain's CDR3 is CASSSDTQAEAFF. For the CDR3, the DNA is TGTGCCAGCAGCTCGGACACTCAGGCTGAAGCTTTCTTT.

The chain recombines TRBV12-3 or TRBV12-4 with TRBJ2-3, with 8 nucleotides matching TRBD2. The CDR3 spans 13 residues. With 7 bases clipped from V and 1 base from J, the junction kept 1 base outside the gene matches. The CDR3 region has the DNA TGTGCCAGCACGGGGGGGGGCACAGATACGCAGTATTTT. This gives the protein CASTGGGTDTQYF.